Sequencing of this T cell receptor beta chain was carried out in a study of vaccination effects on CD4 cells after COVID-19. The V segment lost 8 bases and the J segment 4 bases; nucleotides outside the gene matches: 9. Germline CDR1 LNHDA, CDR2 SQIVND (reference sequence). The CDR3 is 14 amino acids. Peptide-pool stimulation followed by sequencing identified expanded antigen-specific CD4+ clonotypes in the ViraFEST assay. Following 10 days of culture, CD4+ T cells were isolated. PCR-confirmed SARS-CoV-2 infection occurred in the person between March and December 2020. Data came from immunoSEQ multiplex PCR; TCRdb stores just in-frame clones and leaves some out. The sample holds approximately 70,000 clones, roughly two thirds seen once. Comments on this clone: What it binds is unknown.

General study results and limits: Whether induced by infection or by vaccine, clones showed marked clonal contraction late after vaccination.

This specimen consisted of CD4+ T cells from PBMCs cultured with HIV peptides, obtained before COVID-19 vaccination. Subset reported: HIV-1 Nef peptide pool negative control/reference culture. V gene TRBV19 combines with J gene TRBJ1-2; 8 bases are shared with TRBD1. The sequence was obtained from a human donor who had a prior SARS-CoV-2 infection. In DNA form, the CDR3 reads TGTGCCAGTCAAGAGTGGGACAGGAGCTATGGCTACACCTTC. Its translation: CASQEWDRSYGYTF. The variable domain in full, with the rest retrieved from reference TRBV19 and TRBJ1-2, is DGGITQSPKYLFRKEGQNVTLSCEQNLNHDAMYWYRQDPGQGLRLIYYSQIVNDFQKGDIAEGYSVSREKKESFPLTVTSAQKNPTAFYLCASQEWDRSYGYTFGSGTRLTVV.